A single sample is the source of the 24 T cell receptor beta chains below, sequenced in a study of T-cell memory formation after mild COVID-19. TCRdb re-analysed the 5' RACE reads in MiXCR, keeping a single row per CDR3 protein. The table has roughly 250,000 distinct CDR3 sequences, approximately 16% seen once. Material for sequencing was PBMCs or a T cell subset sorted from them (not recorded which). These receptors all stem from a young man who had mild COVID-19 (a few samples of this study predate the infection). Cell type and time point are not known.

This clonotype showed up many times. This rearrangement joins TRBV4-3 to TRBJ1-5, with D possibly TRBD1 on 6 matching bases. The germline CDR1 and CDR2 sequences are LGHNA and YSLEER. This CDR3 contains 15 residues. V was clipped by 0 bases and J by 0 bases, with 6 bases between them. CDR3 residues: CASSQEQGSNQPQHF. CDR3 DNA: TGCGCCAGCAGCCAAGAACAGGGTAGCAATCAGCCCCAGCATTTT.

V gene TRBV20-1 combines with J gene TRBJ1-1; D may be TRBD1 (6 bases). Germline-derived CDR1 and CDR2 are DFQATT and SNEGSKA (reference sequence). Trimming left V 4 bases short and J 5 bases short, with 8 bases between. The CDR3 totals 11 residues. The chain's CDR3 is CSATGETEAFF. The CDR3 DNA reads TGCAGTGCTACAGGGGAAACTGAAGCTTTCTTT.

This clonotype was seen only a few times. The chain links TRBV5-1 to TRBJ2-2, with 7 bases fitting TRBD2. The CDR3 is made up of 15 amino acids. Germline assignment: CDR1 SGHRS and CDR2 YFSETQ. V lost 6 bases and J lost 1; bases outside the gene matches: 6. The CDR3 loop reads CASNGAGLNTGELFF. Written as DNA, the CDR3 is TGCGCCAGCAATGGAGCGGGATTGAACACCGGGGAGCTGTTTTTT.

The chain joins TRBV2 to TRBJ2-1; 10 bases line up with TRBD1. Germline-derived CDR1 and CDR2 are SNHLY and FYNNEI. Unmatched junction bases numbered 0, after V lost 6 bases and J lost 7 bases. The CDR3 runs 12 residues. The CDR3 spells CASRDRGNEQFF. In nucleotides, the CDR3 is TGTGCCAGCAGGGACAGGGGGAATGAGCAGTTCTTC.

This clonotype was observed a handful of times. The chain uses TRBV5-6 and TRBJ1-5; a weak D match, TRBD1 (6 bases). This CDR3 is 15 amino acids long. In germline, CDR1 is SGHDT, CDR2 YYEEEE. V lost 4 bases and J lost 6, with 17 bases in between. The CDR3 DNA reads TGTGCCAGCAGCCGCAGGGGCCCTGGGGGTCAGCCCCAGCATTTT. Amino acids: CASSRRGPGGQPQHF.

This clonotype was seen a few times. The rearrangement uses TRBV6-5 and TRBJ1-2, with D perhaps matching TRBD1 (5 bases). The V gene's germline CDR1 is MNHEY and CDR2 SVGAGI. The V end lost 2 bases, the J end lost 4 bases, and 17 bases lay between the germline ends. The CDR3 extends over 16 amino acids. The chain's CDR3 is CASSYVGTEGVYGYTF. CDR3 in DNA: TGTGCCAGCAGTTACGTCGGGACGGAGGGAGTCTATGGCTACACCTTC.

This clonotype was recorded at least ten times. V and J are TRBV7-9 and TRBJ2-3; TRBD1 agrees at 9 bases. The CDR3 totals 15 residues. The germline V gene encodes CDR1 SEHNR and CDR2 FQNEAQ (reference sequence). After removal of 4 bases from V and 2 bases from J, the junction contained 4 bases not matched to a gene. The CDR3 region is CASSSGQGLTDTQYF. CDR3 nucleotide sequence: TGTGCCAGCAGCTCGGGACAGGGTCTCACAGATACGCAGTATTTT.

The chain uses TRBV6-1 and TRBJ1-3; 9 bases align to TRBD1. The CDR3 spans 13 residues. The V and J ends lost 8 bases and 7 bases, in that order; junction bases with no gene match: 6. From germline, CDR1 is MNHNS and CDR2 SASEGT. DNA of the CDR3: TGTGCCAGCTCTGGGACAGGGAGGAACACCATATATTTT. Translated, it gives CASSGTGRNTIYF.

This clonotype was picked up a small number of times. The chain uses TRBV9 and TRBJ2-3; TRBD2 is a possible D gene (6 bases). V lost 1 base to trimming and J lost 3 bases, with 12 bases between them. Germline values: CDR1 SGDLS, CDR2 YYNGEE. This CDR3 is 15 amino acids long. The CDR3: CASSVTSSRTDTQYF. CDR3 coding DNA: TGTGCCAGCAGCGTAACTAGCTCTAGAACAGATACGCAGTATTTT.

The V call is TRBV24-1, the J call TRBJ2-4, with TRBD2 matching 7 bases. Germline-derived CDR1 and CDR2 are KGHDR and SFDVKD. The ends lost 4 bases at V and 6 bases at J; junction bases unmatched: 5. The CDR3 length is 14 residues. The DNA of the CDR3 is TGTGCCACCAGTGAAAGCGGGACTTCAAACATTCAGTACTTC. Protein sequence: CATSESGTSNIQYF.

The chain recombines TRBV14 with TRBJ1-1; 7 bases are a match to TRBD1. In germline, CDR1 is SGHDN, CDR2 FVKESK. J was trimmed by 10 bases and V by 0 bases; bases with no gene match: 5. The CDR3 sequence is 13 residues long. The CDR3 region is CASSQDLQGGAFF. The CDR3 nucleotides are TGTGCCAGCAGCCAAGATCTGCAGGGGGGAGCTTTCTTT. The full variable domain, in which reference TRBV14 and TRBJ1-1 provide the parts outside the CDR3, is EAGVTQFPSHSVIEKGQTVTLRCDPISGHDNLYWYRRVMGKEIKFLLHFVKESKQDESGMPNNRFLAERTGGTYSTLKVQPAELEDSGVYFCASSQDLQGGAFFGQGTRLTVV.

The chain carries TRBV29-1 and TRBJ1-2; tentatively, D is TRBD1 (5 bases). The CDR3 is made up of 13 amino acids. The germline V gene has CDR1 SQVTM and CDR2 ANQGSEA. V was cut by 6 bases and J by 3 bases, with 14 bases left in between. This chain's CDR3 is CSVGLQADYGYTF. In DNA, the CDR3 is TGCAGCGTGGGACTACAGGCTGACTATGGCTACACCTTC. The whole variable domain, remainder taken from reference TRBV29-1 and TRBJ1-2, is SAVISQKPSRDICQRGTSLTIQCQVDSQVTMMFWYRQQPGQSLTLIATANQGSEATYESGFVIDKFPISRPNLTFSTLTVSNMSPEDSSIYLCSVGLQADYGYTFGSGTRLTVV.

The gene calls are TRBV7-2 and TRBJ2-3; D gene ambiguous. The germline V gene has CDR1 SGHTA and CDR2 FQGNSA. The CDR3 is 16 amino acids. V lost 2 bases to trimming and J lost 0 bases, with 12 bases between them. The CDR3 sequence is CASSLFVEPSTDTQYF. CDR3 in DNA: TGTGCCAGCAGCTTATTCGTGGAACCTAGCACAGATACGCAGTATTTT.

This clonotype was seen a few times. The chain links TRBV18 to TRBJ2-3; D perhaps matches TRBD2 (5 bases). V lost 2 bases, J lost 3 bases, and 12 bases lay in between. In germline, CDR1 is KGHSH, CDR2 LQKENI. CDR3 length: 15 residues. The CDR3 is CASSPYSVRTDTQYF. CDR3 coding DNA: TGTGCCAGCTCACCATATAGCGTGAGGACAGATACGCAGTATTTT.

The chain has TRBV19 and TRBJ2-1; 7 nucleotides match TRBD2. Germline V gene data show CDR1 as LNHDA and CDR2 as SQIVND (reference sequence). The CDR3 loop spans 18 amino acids. Unmatched junction bases numbered 17, after V lost 5 bases and J lost 4 bases. CDR3 in amino acids: CASSLRGGGGLTYNEQFF. In DNA form, the CDR3 reads TGTGCCAGTAGTCTTAGGGGTGGCGGGGGACTCACTTACAATGAGCAGTTCTTC.

The V call is TRBV12-3 or TRBV12-4, the J call TRBJ2-4; TRBD1 or TRBD2 may be the D gene (6 bases each). CDR3 length: 16 residues. V lost 6 bases and J lost 6, with 21 bases in between. The CDR3 loop is CASSVSSGGLLNIQYF. The CDR3 DNA reads as TGTGCCAGCAGCGTCTCTTCCGGGGGCCTACTAAACATTCAGTACTTC.

The V gene is TRBV14, the J gene TRBJ2-3, with D possibly TRBD1 on 5 matching bases. The CDR3 is 16 residues long. CDR1 SGHDN and CDR2 FVKESK come from the germline V gene. Trimming left V 3 bases short and J 6 bases short, with 19 bases between. In nucleotides, the CDR3 is TGTGCCAGCAGCCAGTACAGGAAGCAAGCAGCGGATACGCAGTATTTT. This sequence encodes CASSQYRKQAADTQYF. The whole variable domain, filled in from reference TRBV14 and TRBJ2-3, reads EAGVTQFPSHSVIEKGQTVTLRCDPISGHDNLYWYRRVMGKEIKFLLHFVKESKQDESGMPNNRFLAERTGGTYSTLKVQPAELEDSGVYFCASSQYRKQAADTQYFGPGTRLTVL.

The V call is TRBV7-8, the J call TRBJ2-5; 12 nucleotides align to TRBD1. Germline-derived CDR1 and CDR2 are SGHVS and FQNEAQ. The CDR3 totals 14 residues. The V and J ends lost 10 bases and 5 bases, in that order; junction bases with no gene match: 8. Here the CDR3 reads CATGGQGAFETQYF. The CDR3 bases are TGTGCCACCGGGGGACAGGGGGCTTTTGAGACCCAGTACTTC.

This chain uses TRBV6-6 with TRBJ2-5; D gene uncertain. The germline CDR1 and CDR2 sequences are MNHNY and SVGAGI (reference sequence). The CDR3 has 14 residues. V gave up 2 bases and J gave up 1 base, with 8 bases separating them. The CDR3 DNA follows: TGTGCCAGCAGTTACATCGGCCGCCAAGAGACCCAGTACTTC. This gives the protein CASSYIGRQETQYF.

This clonotype appeared a few times. The rearrangement joins TRBV20-1 to TRBJ1-5, with D possibly matching TRBD1 (6 bases). CDR1 is DFQATT, CDR2 SNEGSKA, per germline (reference sequence). The V end was cut by 6 bases, the J end by 2 bases, with 11 bases between. There are 13 residues in the CDR3. Here the CDR3 reads CSAQGHGNQPQHF. In DNA, the CDR3 is TGCAGTGCCCAGGGGCATGGCAATCAGCCCCAGCATTTT.

This clonotype was recorded a few times. The chain couples TRBV7-2 to TRBJ2-3; the match to TRBD2 covers 7 bases. Germline V gives CDR1 SGHTA, CDR2 FQGNSA. The CDR3 is 16 residues long. The J segment lost 2 bases and the V segment lost 1 base, leaving 6 bases of the junction unmatched. CDR3 loop: CASSLEGTTYTDTQYF. CDR3 nucleotides: TGTGCCAGCAGCTTAGAGGGGACTACGTACACAGATACGCAGTATTTT.

This clonotype was found a few times. V gene TRBV7-9 combines with J gene TRBJ2-5; D might be TRBD1 (6 bases). The CDR3 loop spans 13 amino acids. Looked up from germline, CDR1 is SEHNR and CDR2 is FQNEAQ (reference sequence). V lost 5 bases to trimming and J lost 3 bases, with 10 bases between them. In DNA form, the CDR3 reads TGTGCCAGCAGCCGAAGGGGGAAAGAGACCCAGTACTTC. It specifies CASSRRGKETQYF.

The gene calls are TRBV7-3 and TRBJ1-1; TRBD1 might be the D (5 bases). The CDR3 consists of 16 residues. Deletions cut 2 bases from V and 6 bases from J, with 19 bases between. CDR1 and CDR2 from the germline V gene are SGHTA and FQGTGA. CDR3 amino acids: CASSLPSSGDVAEAFF. CDR3 DNA: TGTGCCAGCAGCTTACCGTCTTCGGGGGACGTTGCTGAAGCTTTCTTT. Full variable domain (remainder filled in from reference TRBV7-3 and TRBJ1-1): GAGVSQTPSNKVTEKGKYVELRCDPISGHTALYWYRQSLGQGPEFLIYFQGTGAADDSGLPNDRFFAVRPEGSVSTLKIQRTERGDSAVYLCASSLPSSGDVAEAFFGQGTRLTVV.

In its sample, this clonotype was seen many times. The chain employs TRBV7-9 and TRBJ1-4; 8 bases fit TRBD1. This CDR3 is built from 13 residues. Trimming removed 5 bases from V and 7 bases from J; junction bases left unmatched: 3. Germline V gene lookup returns CDR1 SEHNR and CDR2 FQNEAQ (reference sequence). The DNA of the CDR3 is TGTGCCAGCAGCACACAGGGGGGTGAAAAACTGTTTTTT. Translating gives CASSTQGGEKLFF.